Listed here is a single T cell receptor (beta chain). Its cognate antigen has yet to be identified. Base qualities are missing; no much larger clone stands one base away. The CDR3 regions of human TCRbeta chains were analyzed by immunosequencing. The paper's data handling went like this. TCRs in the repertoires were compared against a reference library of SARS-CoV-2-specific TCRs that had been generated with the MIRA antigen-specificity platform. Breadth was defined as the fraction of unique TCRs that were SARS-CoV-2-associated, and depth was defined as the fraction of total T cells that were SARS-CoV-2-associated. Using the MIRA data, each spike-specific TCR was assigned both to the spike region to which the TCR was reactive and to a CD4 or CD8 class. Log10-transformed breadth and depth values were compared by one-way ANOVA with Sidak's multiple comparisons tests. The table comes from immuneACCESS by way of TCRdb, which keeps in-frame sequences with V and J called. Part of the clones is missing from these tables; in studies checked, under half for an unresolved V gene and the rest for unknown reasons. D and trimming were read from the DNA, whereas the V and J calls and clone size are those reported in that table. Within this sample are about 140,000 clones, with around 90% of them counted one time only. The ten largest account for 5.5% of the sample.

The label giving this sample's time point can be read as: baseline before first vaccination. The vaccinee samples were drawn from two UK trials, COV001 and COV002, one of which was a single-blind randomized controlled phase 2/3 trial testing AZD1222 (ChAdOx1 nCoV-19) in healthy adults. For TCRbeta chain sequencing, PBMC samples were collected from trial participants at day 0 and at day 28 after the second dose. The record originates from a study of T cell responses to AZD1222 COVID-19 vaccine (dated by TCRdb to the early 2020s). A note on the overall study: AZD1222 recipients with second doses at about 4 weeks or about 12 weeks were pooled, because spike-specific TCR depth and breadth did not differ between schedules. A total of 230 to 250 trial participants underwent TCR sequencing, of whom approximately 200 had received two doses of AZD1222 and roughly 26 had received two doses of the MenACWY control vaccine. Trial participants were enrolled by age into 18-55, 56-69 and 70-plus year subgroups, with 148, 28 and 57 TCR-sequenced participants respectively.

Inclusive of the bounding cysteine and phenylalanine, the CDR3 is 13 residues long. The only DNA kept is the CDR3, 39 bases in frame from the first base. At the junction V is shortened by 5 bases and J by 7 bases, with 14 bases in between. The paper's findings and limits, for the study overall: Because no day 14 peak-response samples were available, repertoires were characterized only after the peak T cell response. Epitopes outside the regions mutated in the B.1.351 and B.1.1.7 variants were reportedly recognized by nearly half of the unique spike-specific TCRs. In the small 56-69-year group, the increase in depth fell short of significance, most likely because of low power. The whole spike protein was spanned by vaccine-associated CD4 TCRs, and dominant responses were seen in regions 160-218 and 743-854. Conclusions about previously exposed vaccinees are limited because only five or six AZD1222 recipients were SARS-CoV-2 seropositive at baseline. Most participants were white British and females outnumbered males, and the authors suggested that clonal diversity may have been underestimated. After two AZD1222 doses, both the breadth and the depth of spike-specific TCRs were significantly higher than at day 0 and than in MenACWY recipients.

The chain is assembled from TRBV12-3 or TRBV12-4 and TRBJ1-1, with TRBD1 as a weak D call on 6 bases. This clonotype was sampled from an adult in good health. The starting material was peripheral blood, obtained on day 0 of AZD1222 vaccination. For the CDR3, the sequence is CASSKTGLGEAFF. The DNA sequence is TGTGCCAGCAGTAAAACAGGGCTGGGTGAAGCTTTCTTT.